This TCR beta chain was obtained from a study of T cells in Graves' hyperthyroidism and ophthalmopathy. With 4 bases clipped from V and 5 bases from J, the junction kept 3 bases outside the gene matches. The CDR3 is 13 amino acids. It was RNA transcripts that yielded the amplified TCR beta CDR3 regions. HTBI primers were employed in a first-round RT-PCR of the TCR CDR3. TCRdb reanalysed the multiplex PCR reads using MiXCR and keeps one entry per CDR3 protein. The sample holds about 500,000 distinct CDR3 sequences, 16% seen once. This clonotype was observed at least ten times. The chain employs TRBV12-3 or TRBV12-4 and TRBJ2-7, with TRBD1 matching over 9 bases. The sequence was obtained from a woman aged 18-30 years with Graves' hyperthyroidism. The sequencing input was blood. The CDR3 nucleotides read TGTGCCAGCAGTTACAGGGGGCGAAACGAGCAGTACTTC. Protein sequence: CASSYRGRNEQYF.